This T cell receptor (beta chain) was retrieved from a study of blood T cell repertoires in COVID-19. Study overall: Acute and convalescent COVID-19 specimens originated in the United States, Italy and Spain. Sample material is recorded as cDNA or gDNA derived from T cells, B-cell-depleted T cells, or PBMCs.

Germline V gene lookup returns CDR1 MNHEY and CDR2 SMNVEV (reference sequence). The V end was cut by 0 bases, the J end by 0 bases, with 3 bases between. This CDR3 region has 14 residues. As handled by the study authors: The authors estimated nucleated cell counts from reference gene primer amplification. Libraries were prepared by immunoSEQ multiplex PCR; TCRdb keeps only in-frame clonotypes and omits some of them. Clonal size and the V and J genes are those of that table, whereas D and trimming came from the DNA. The sample holds about 88,000 clones, about 90% seen once. Sequencing was done on a sample of peripheral blood. This TCR was recovered from a human donor with active COVID-19. The donor label of this sample is uncertain. The chain combines TRBV27 with TRBJ1-3; D unclear. The CDR3, as DNA: TGTGCCAGCAGTTTATCCATCTCTGGAAACACCATATATTTT. Translation: CASSLSISGNTIYF.